What follows are 25 T cell receptor beta chains derived from one specimen sequenced in a study of T cells after yellow fever vaccination (dated by TCRdb to the late 2010s). The library relied on 5' RACE. The instrument given in TCRdb is Illumina NovaSeq 6000. TCRdb took the public reads, trimmed them with fastp at Q25, ran MiXCR for clone calling and kept in-frame beta chains. One record per CDR3 amino acid sequence lists the most common genes and DNA. Across this sample there are tens of thousands of distinct CDR3 sequences, with 4% to 5.5% seen only once. Approximately 38% of the sample is held by the ten biggest clonotypes. The treatment or condition label, read with the paper, signifies: live attenuated yellow fever vaccine strain. The sample in question was PBMCs, either bulk or a sorted T-cell subset (CD4+, CD8+, memory, or dextramer-sorted; not recorded which), obtained on the day of the yellow fever booster vaccination. The receptors derive from a man younger than 35 who received the YFV17D yellow fever vaccine.

This chain uses TRBV7-2 with TRBJ1-1; D gene uncertain. Germline V lookup: CDR1 SGHTA, CDR2 FQGNSA. V lost 1 base and J 1 base, leaving 7 bases between the germline ends. The CDR3 is made up of 14 amino acids. CDR3 region: CASSLVVGNTEAFF. The DNA for the CDR3 is TGTGCCAGCAGCTTAGTTGTGGGGAACACTGAAGCTTTCTTT.

Ten or more counts support this clonotype. The chain employs TRBV6-5 and TRBJ2-3; D assignment may be TRBD1 or TRBD2 (5 bases each). CDR1 and CDR2 from the germline V gene are MNHEY and SVGAGI. There are 15 residues in the CDR3. The V end lost 5 bases, the J end lost 3 bases, and 15 bases lay between the germline ends. CDR3 nucleotides: TGTGCCAGCAGTCCCTCACCCGAGGGGACAGATACGCAGTATTTT. Residues: CASSPSPEGTDTQYF.

In this sample, this clonotype turned up many times. The gene calls are TRBV7-6 and TRBJ2-1; TRBD1 might be the D (5 bases). Germline V gene lookup returns CDR1 SGHVS and CDR2 FNYEAQ. The V end was cut by 2 bases, the J end by 15 bases, with 17 bases between. The CDR3 length is 13 residues. The CDR3 DNA sequence: TGTGCCAGCAGCTTACAGGACGCCAGGGATCGGTTCTTC. Translated, it gives CASSLQDARDRFF.

V and J are TRBV18 and TRBJ2-1, with TRBD2 matching over 9 bases. Per germline, CDR1 KGHSH and CDR2 LQKENI. The trim removed 8 bases at V and 6 bases at J, leaving 17 bases unmatched. The CDR3 totals 17 residues. The CDR3 reads CASTRRVAGANLNEQFF. CDR3 bases: TGTGCCAGCACGAGGAGAGTAGCGGGGGCCAATCTCAATGAGCAGTTCTTC.

Many counts were recorded for this clonotype. CDR3 region: CASSSGTRTDTQYF. The CDR3 DNA reads TGTGCCAGCAGCTCCGGGACACGCACAGATACGCAGTATTTT. This chain links TRBV5-6 with TRBJ2-3, with D possibly being TRBD1 (6 bases). With 3 bases removed from V and 1 base from J, the gap between germline ends came to 9 bases. The CDR3 is 14 residues long. Germline V gives CDR1 SGHDT, CDR2 YYEEEE.

This clonotype was observed at least ten times. V is TRBV20-1 and J is TRBJ2-7, with D perhaps matching TRBD1 (6 bases). The CDR3 sequence is 14 residues long. Trimming shortened V by 1 base and J by 7 bases, and 17 bases separated the two germline ends. Germline lookup yields CDR1 DFQATT and CDR2 SNEGSKA (reference sequence). CDR3 nucleotides: TGCAGTGCTAGAGCCGGGACAAACCACGGGGAGCAGTACGTC. It is translated as CSARAGTNHGEQYV.

This clonotype was observed at least ten times. The gene calls are TRBV5-1 and TRBJ1-1; a weak D match, TRBD1 (5 bases). Looked up from germline, CDR1 is SGHRS and CDR2 is YFSETQ. CDR3 length: 13 residues. V lost 4 bases and J 1 base, leaving 8 bases between the germline ends. CDR3 protein: CASSPGPNTEAFF. CDR3 bases: TGCGCCAGCAGCCCGGGGCCGAACACTGAAGCTTTCTTT.

This clonotype was observed many times. At one end the junction does not follow the germline gene, possibly because of a read error. This chain joins TRBV7-2 and TRBJ2-4, with D tentatively TRBD1 (6 bases). The CDR3 spans 15 residues. Germline lookup yields CDR1 SGHTA and CDR2 FQGNSA. The CDR3 protein is CASSYSTIKQGVHFF. The CDR3 DNA reads as TGTGCCAGCAGCTACAGTACCATTAAACAGGGAGTCCACTTCTTC. The variable domain in full, completed from reference TRBV7-2 and TRBJ2-4, reads GAGVSQSPSNKVTEKGKDVELRCDPISGHTALYWYRQSLGQGLEFLIYFQGNSAPDKSGLPSDRFSAERTGGSVSTLTIQRTQQEDSAVYLCASSYSTIKQGVHFFGAGTRLSVL.

This clonotype was recorded many times. J is TRBJ2-5 and V is TRBV5-6, with D hard to call. The V gene lost 1 base and the J gene lost 0 bases, with 4 bases spanning the gap. The CDR3 runs 13 residues. The germline gives CDR1 SGHDT, CDR2 YYEEEE. The CDR3 loop reads CASSLFHQETQYF. CDR3 bases: TGTGCCAGCAGCTTGTTCCACCAAGAGACCCAGTACTTC. Looking up the rest from reference TRBV5-6 and TRBJ2-5 gives the full variable domain: DAGVTQSPTHLIKTRGQQVTLRCSPKSGHDTVSWYQQALGQGPQFIFQYYEEEERQRGNFPDRFSGHQFPNYSSELNVNALLLGDSALYLCASSLFHQETQYFGPGTRLLVL.

This chain connects TRBV11-2 to TRBJ1-2, with D uncertain. From germline, CDR1 is SGHAT and CDR2 FQNNGV. Trimming stripped 0 bases from V and 7 bases from J, with 6 bases between. The CDR3 is 12 residues long. The CDR3 DNA reads as TGTGCCAGCAGCTTAGAAGCGGGTGGCTACACCTTC. This codes for CASSLEAGGYTF.

At least ten counts were recorded for this clonotype. The genes are TRBV7-2 and TRBJ1-2, with D possibly TRBD1 on 5 matching bases. Trimming cost V 0 bases and J 7 bases, with 12 bases left between them. Germline V gives CDR1 SGHTA, CDR2 FQGNSA. CDR3 length: 14 amino acids. This CDR3 reads CASSLAVTGSGYTF. CDR3 coding DNA: TGTGCCAGCAGCTTAGCCGTAACAGGTAGTGGCTACACCTTC.

This clonotype was counted ten times or more. The chain recombines TRBV5-1 with TRBJ2-5; no clear D. Trimming removed 0 bases from V and 3 bases from J, with 12 bases in between. The CDR3 loop spans 15 amino acids. CDR1 and CDR2 from the germline V gene are SGHRS and YFSETQ. The CDR3 loop is CASSLGPKPEETQYF. The CDR3, as DNA: TGCGCCAGCAGCTTGGGGCCGAAGCCCGAAGAGACCCAGTACTTC.

At least ten counts were recorded for this clonotype. The chain employs TRBV6-5 and TRBJ1-6; D unclear. This CDR3 comprises 16 residues. V lost 2 bases and J lost 10, with 18 bases in between. Germline V gives CDR1 MNHEY, CDR2 SVGAGI. DNA for the CDR3: TGTGCCAGCAGTTACACCATCGGTTACGGGGTGTCACCCCTCCACTTT. This codes for CASSYTIGYGVSPLHF.

Many counts were recorded for this clonotype. The V call is TRBV7-6, the J call TRBJ2-3; weak D call: TRBD1 (5 bases). CDR3 length: 15 amino acids. V lost 1 base and J lost 8, with 16 bases in between. Germline assignment: CDR1 SGHVS and CDR2 FNYEAQ. In nucleotides, the CDR3 is TGTGCCAGCAGCTTAGGGCCGGACAATTCGGGTACGCAGTATTTT. It is translated as CASSLGPDNSGTQYF.

This clonotype showed up many times. The gene calls are TRBV5-1 and TRBJ1-6; tentative D call: TRBD1 (5 bases). V was cut by 3 bases and J by 7 bases, with 8 bases left in between. The CDR3 length is 13 residues. Looked up from germline, CDR1 is SGHRS and CDR2 is YFSETQ. CDR3 nucleotides: TGCGCCAGCAGCTCTTACAGGAATTCACCCCTCCACTTT. Its protein product is CASSSYRNSPLHF.

This chain connects TRBV5-1 to TRBJ1-2, with 11 nucleotides matching TRBD1. Germline CDR1 SGHRS, CDR2 YFSETQ. The CDR3 is 15 amino acids. The J segment lost 3 bases and the V segment lost 10 bases, leaving 11 bases of the junction unmatched. This chain's CDR3 is CAWSFGTGGDYGYTF. CDR3 DNA sequence: TGCGCCTGGAGCTTCGGGACAGGGGGGGACTATGGCTACACCTTC.

This clonotype was seen ten or more times. This chain uses TRBV7-2 with TRBJ2-3; D not resolved. From germline, CDR1 is SGHTA and CDR2 FQGNSA. Trimming took 5 bases from V and 0 from J, leaving 6 bases between them. The CDR3 sequence is 13 residues long. The CDR3 here is CASSPYSTDTQYF. The CDR3 region has the DNA TGTGCCAGCAGCCCCTATAGCACAGATACGCAGTATTTT. The variable domain in full, with the rest retrieved from reference TRBV7-2 and TRBJ2-3, is GAGVSQSPSNKVTEKGKDVELRCDPISGHTALYWYRQSLGQGLEFLIYFQGNSAPDKSGLPSDRFSAERTGGSVSTLTIQRTQQEDSAVYLCASSPYSTDTQYFGPGTRLTVL.

This clonotype was observed at least ten times. The chain links TRBV4-2 to TRBJ2-5; no firm D call. The V gene's germline CDR1 is LGHNA and CDR2 YNFKEQ. This CDR3 has 15 amino acids. Trimming shortened V by 1 base and J by 5 bases, and 14 bases separated the two germline ends. The DNA of the CDR3 is TGTGCCAGCAGCCAAGGGTCCGCGAGCTCGGAGACCCAGTACTTC. Translated, it gives CASSQGSASSETQYF.

This clonotype was seen ten or more times. This chain joins TRBV5-1 and TRBJ1-2; 12 positions agree with TRBD1. The V segment lost 4 bases and the J segment 7 bases; nucleotides outside the gene matches: 5. CDR1 and CDR2 from the germline V gene are SGHRS and YFSETQ. The CDR3 totals 14 residues. The CDR3 DNA reads TGCGCCAGCAGCGAGGGACAGGGGGCTTTTGGCTACACCTTC. Its protein is CASSEGQGAFGYTF.

Many counts were recorded for this clonotype. The V call is TRBV5-6, the J call TRBJ2-7; D gene ambiguous. CDR1 and CDR2 (germline): SGHDT, YYEEEE. The CDR3 has 12 residues. V was trimmed by 1 base and J by 4 bases, leaving 6 bases between them. The CDR3 loop is CASSLRAYEQYV. The CDR3 DNA follows: TGTGCCAGCAGCTTGAGGGCTTACGAGCAGTACGTC.

A word on this clonotype: A much larger clone lies a single base off, so this may be a read error. The V call is TRBV20-1, the J call TRBJ2-3; the D gene is possibly TRBD2 (5 bases). The CDR3 totals 13 residues. Germline CDR1 reads DFQATT; CDR2 reads SNEGSKA (reference sequence). CDR3 nucleotides: TGCAGGGCAGACTACAGCGGCACAGATACGCAGTATTTT. This codes for CRADYSGTDTQYF.

The sample holds a few counts of this clonotype. V gene TRBV7-3 combines with J gene TRBJ1-1; 8 nucleotides match TRBD1. Germline V gives CDR1 SGHTA, CDR2 FQGTGA. This CDR3 is built from 13 residues. V lost 5 bases to trimming and J lost 3 bases; unmatched junction nucleotides: 2. The CDR3 DNA sequence: TGTGCCAGCAGCCTACAGGGGGACACTGAAGCTTTCTTT. It yields the protein CASSLQGDTEAFF.

At least ten counts were recorded for this clonotype. The rearrangement joins TRBV20-1 to TRBJ2-7; weak D call: TRBD1 (5 bases). The CDR3 has 14 amino acids. In germline, CDR1 is DFQATT, CDR2 SNEGSKA (reference sequence). The V end was cut by 2 bases, the J end by 1 base, with 12 bases between. CDR3 amino acids: CSARPNGHSYEQYF. CDR3 bases: TGCAGTGCTAGACCCAACGGACATTCCTACGAGCAGTACTTC.

The sample holds many counts of this clonotype. This chain connects TRBV6-5 to TRBJ1-4, with D unclear. The CDR3 totals 16 residues. Trimming took off 7 bases at V and 7 bases at J, with 22 bases between the two ends. Germline V CDR1 and CDR2: MNHEY, SVGAGI. For the CDR3, the DNA is TGTGCCAGCACCTTCGGATCGATGGCCTTGGGTGAAAAACTGTTTTTT. Protein sequence: CASTFGSMALGEKLFF.

This clonotype was counted only a few times. This sequence joins TRBV19 and TRBJ1-5; 8 bases match TRBD1. CDR1 is LNHDA and CDR2 is SQIVND in the germline V gene (reference sequence). The length of the CDR3 is 13 residues. J was trimmed by 5 bases and V by 9 bases; bases with no gene match: 6. Written as DNA, the CDR3 is TGTGCCAGCCTGGACAGGGAGCATCAGCCCCAGCATTTT. The encoded protein is CASLDREHQPQHF.